Reported below is one T cell receptor beta chain. It lacks a known antigen. One base away there is no much larger clone; base qualities are not given. CDR1 and CDR2 (GTSNPN, SVGIG) derive from the germline V gene (reference sequence). Trimming removed 1 base from V and 0 bases from J, leaving 15 bases between the germline ends. The CDR3 spans 16 residues, from the cysteine through the phenylalanine. Left in the record is the CDR3 DNA by itself, 48 bases read in frame from the first base. Survey-level sequencing on the immunoSEQ platform was used to profile TCR beta chain repertoires. As for how the authors treated the data: CDR3 amino acid length spectratypes and V-J pairing frequencies were compared, and repertoire diversity was measured with the inverse Simpson index. TCR beta CDR3 sequences were matched against VDJdb to annotate clonotypes specific to SARS-CoV-2, CMV, influenza A and EBV. TCRdb carries this immuneACCESS record with in-frame sequences only. Its versions omit some clonotypes, under half of them owing to an unresolved V gene in the studies checked, with the rest unexplained. D and trimming were read from the DNA, whereas the V and J calls and clone size are those reported in that table. Counted in this sample were about 68,000 clones; about 94% of them appeared once. The ten largest make up roughly 4% of the sample.

This sample stems from a study (dated by TCRdb to between 2021 and 2024). Overall study outcomes, separate from this receptor: According to the authors, more investigation is needed, including longitudinal sampling and evaluation of a control group.

PBMCs were isolated from peripheral blood, and TCR beta sequencing was performed on genomic DNA from unsorted PBMCs. The sequencing input was PBMCs. The chain employs TRBV30 and TRBJ1-1, with TRBD1 tentatively as D gene (6 bases match). This TCR derives from a middle-aged man with rheumatoid arthritis. The sequence in DNA is TGTGCCTGGAGTGCACAGGGAGTTGGCCTGAACACTGAAGCTTTCTTT. This translates into CAWSAQGVGLNTEAFF.